These 6 T cell receptor beta chains share one sample of origin, sequenced in a study of cytomegalovirus exposure and HLA in healthy donors. In the PCR, 60 Vbeta and 13 Jbeta primers were used. Method: immunoSEQ multiplex PCR; TCRdb's copy keeps in-frame clones and lacks some. The sample includes approximately 170,000 clones, 81% of them seen just once. Sequencing was performed on PBMCs. The receptors originated from a man aged 50-59 years in good health and CMV-seropositive.

In nucleotides, the CDR3 is TGTGCCTGGAGTGAGAGGAACACCGGGGAGCTGTTTTTT. Its translation: CAWSERNTGELFF. The chain carries TRBV30 and TRBJ2-2, with unresolved D. Germline CDR1 GTSNPN, CDR2 SVGIG (reference sequence). The CDR3 has 13 amino acids. The V end was cut by 1 base, the J end by 1 base, with 4 bases between. Full variable domain (remainder filled in from reference TRBV30 and TRBJ2-2): SQTIHQWPATLVQPVGSPLSLECTVEGTSNPNLYWYRQAAGRGLQLLFYSVGIGQISSEVPQNLSASRPQDRQFILSSKKLLLSDSGFYLCAWSERNTGELFFGEGSRLTVL.

This chain uses TRBV6-6 with TRBJ2-5; maybe TRBD1 (6 bases). CDR1 and CDR2 (germline): MNHNY, SVGAGI (reference sequence). V dropped 4 bases and J dropped 4 bases, with 10 bases sitting between them. The CDR3 sequence is 13 residues long. CDR3 sequence reads: CASSSAGVETQYF. Written as DNA, the CDR3 is TGTGCCAGCAGTTCAGCAGGGGTAGAGACCCAGTACTTC.

The J gene is TRBJ1-4, the V gene TRBV5-6; D uncertain. The CDR3 extends over 15 amino acids. Germline CDR1 SGHDT, CDR2 YYEEEE. Between the trimmed V and J ends, which lost 4 bases and 8 bases, there was a span of 18 bases. The CDR3 loop reads CASSQPGKSQEKLFF. The DNA of the CDR3 is TGTGCCAGCAGCCAGCCCGGGAAATCTCAGGAAAAACTGTTTTTT.

The CDR3 nucleotides are TGTGCCAGCAGCGTAGCTACGACAGATACGCAGTATTTT. Protein product: CASSVATTDTQYF. The chain recombines TRBV9 with TRBJ2-3, with D uncertain. The CDR3 sequence is 13 residues long. The germline V and J ends were trimmed by 0 bases and 3 bases, with 5 bases remaining between them. Germline V CDR1 and CDR2: SGDLS, YYNGEE. Full variable domain (rest looked up from reference TRBV9 and TRBJ2-3): DSGVTQTPKHLITATGQRVTLRCSPRSGDLSVYWYQQSLDQGLQFLIQYYNGEERAKGNILERFSAQQFPDLHSELNLSSLELGDSALYFCASSVATTDTQYFGPGTRLTVL.

The genes are TRBV6-1 and TRBJ1-2; 7 bases align to TRBD1. Trimming at V came to 7 bases and at J to 2 bases, leaving 10 bases not matched to a gene. This CDR3 contains 15 residues. Looked up from germline, CDR1 is MNHNS and CDR2 is SASEGT. CDR3 coding DNA: TGTGCCAGCACCCCTAGGGACAGACAGAACTATGGCTACACCTTC. Residues: CASTPRDRQNYGYTF.

V gene TRBV5-6 combines with J gene TRBJ1-4; D ambiguous. From germline, CDR1 is SGHDT and CDR2 YYEEEE. The CDR3 is made up of 12 amino acids. Deletions cut 4 bases from V and 6 bases from J, with 7 bases between. CDR3 sequence (DNA): TGTGCCAGCAGCGATACGGATGAAAAACTGTTTTTT. Translated: CASSDTDEKLFF.